This passage covers 25 T cell receptor beta chains from one sample sequenced in a study of CD8 T cell repertoires and HIV-1 epitope variants. The data were produced by immunoSEQ multiplex PCR, yet TCRdb's version contains in-frame clones alone and is incomplete. The data hold roughly 4,700 clones, with around two thirds observed a single time. Which antigens these TCRs recognize remains unknown. Sequencing was performed on cultured CD8+ T cells derived from PBMCs. The receptors here all came from a male donor with HIV.

The J gene is TRBJ1-4, the V gene TRBV19; a possible D gene is TRBD1 (6 bases). V shed 4 bases and J shed 5 bases, with 14 bases lying between them. The CDR3 loop spans 15 amino acids. Germline V gene sequence: CDR1 LNHDA, CDR2 SQIVND (reference sequence). CDR3 nucleotide sequence: TGTGCCAGTAGTACTTACCGGGACATCAATGAAAAACTGTTTTTT. As protein: CASSTYRDINEKLFF.

CDR3 DNA: TGTGCCAGCAGCTTAGAGACAGGAACCCCCGGGGAGCTGTTTTTT. As protein: CASSLETGTPGELFF. The V call is TRBV7-9, the J call TRBJ2-2; maybe TRBD1 (6 bases). V was clipped by 1 base and J by 6 bases, with 12 bases between them. The length of the CDR3 is 15 residues. The germline CDR1 and CDR2 sequences are SEHNR and FQNEAQ (reference sequence).

The V gene is TRBV29-1, the J gene TRBJ1-4; 8 bases are shared with TRBD1. The CDR3 spans 13 residues. The V and J ends lost 5 bases and 6 bases, in that order; junction bases with no gene match: 5. CDR1 SQVTM and CDR2 ANQGSEA come from the germline V gene. This chain's CDR3 is CSVSGGADEKLFF. The CDR3 nucleotides read TGCAGCGTTTCAGGGGGCGCCGATGAAAAACTGTTTTTT.

The chain uses TRBV5-4 and TRBJ2-3, with 7 bases matching TRBD2. Germline CDR1 SGHNT, CDR2 YYREEE (reference sequence). The CDR3 is 16 amino acids. The ends lost 4 bases at V and 1 base at J; junction bases unmatched: 9. CDR3 sequence (DNA): TGTGCCAGCAGCGGGGGAGGGACGAGGGGCACAGATACGCAGTATTTT. Its translation: CASSGGGTRGTDTQYF.

This chain uses TRBV4-3 with TRBJ2-2; D is undetermined. The germline gives CDR1 LGHNA, CDR2 YSLEER. Trimming took 0 bases from V and 4 from J, leaving 9 bases between them. The CDR3 consists of 15 residues. As DNA, the CDR3 is TGCGCCAGCAGCCAAGACAGACCGTTCACCGGGGAGCTGTTTTTT. This translates into CASSQDRPFTGELFF.

The rearrangement joins TRBV5-5 to TRBJ2-7; D remains unclear. The CDR3 has 15 residues. Germline loops: CDR1 SGHKS, CDR2 YYEKEE (reference sequence). Trimming took 2 bases from V and 5 from J, leaving 17 bases between them. The CDR3 reads CASSFEERPGDEQYF. The CDR3 DNA reads TGTGCCAGCAGCTTCGAAGAGCGCCCAGGCGACGAGCAGTACTTC.

The rearrangement links TRBV28 to TRBJ1-2; D not certain. V lost 3 bases to trimming and J lost 4 bases, with 15 bases between them. This CDR3 is 15 amino acids long. The V gene's germline CDR1 is MDHEN and CDR2 SYDVKM. The DNA of the CDR3 is TGTGCCAGCAGTTTCCGGAACTGGGTAGCCTATGGCTACACCTTC. Protein product: CASSFRNWVAYGYTF.

This clone has more than one count but fewer than ten. This chain connects TRBV28 to TRBJ2-7, with TRBD1 identical over 7 bases. The CDR3 has 14 residues. The germline V gene encodes CDR1 MDHEN and CDR2 SYDVKM. V was pared by 3 bases and J by 1 base, with 3 bases of the junction left unmatched. This chain's CDR3 is CASSFVTGSYEQYF. For the CDR3, the DNA is TGTGCCAGCAGTTTTGTGACAGGGTCCTACGAGCAGTACTTC.

This clone showed up just a few times. The chain recombines TRBV5-6 with TRBJ1-6; no clear D gene. This CDR3 has 14 residues. Germline V lookup: CDR1 SGHDT, CDR2 YYEEEE. V was trimmed by 0 bases and J by 9 bases, leaving 10 bases between them. For the CDR3, the DNA is TGTGCCAGCAGCTTGGCCGAAATGGGTTCACCCCTCCACTTT. Encoded protein: CASSLAEMGSPLHF.

The V and J genes are TRBV27 and TRBJ1-2; 7 positions match TRBD1. Germline V CDR1 and CDR2: MNHEY, SMNVEV (reference sequence). V trimming: 4 bases; J trimming: 1 base; junction bases outside the gene matches: 12. This CDR3 is 17 amino acids long. This CDR3 reads CASSSLPGTELNYGYTF. CDR3 bases: TGTGCCAGCAGTTCTTTACCCGGGACAGAACTTAACTATGGCTACACCTTC.

The rearrangement uses TRBV7-6 and TRBJ2-1; 7 bases agree with TRBD1. Germline V lookup: CDR1 SGHVS, CDR2 FNYEAQ. The CDR3 consists of 14 residues. The trim removed 10 bases at V and 4 bases at J, leaving 10 bases unmatched. The CDR3 DNA follows: TGTGCCACCACGAGACAGGGCGTGTACAATGAGCAGTTCTTC. As protein: CATTRQGVYNEQFF.

The J gene is TRBJ1-2, the V gene TRBV28; 9 nucleotides match TRBD1. This CDR3 comprises 18 residues. V shed 3 bases, J shed 8 bases, and the junction held 19 bases outside the gene matches. CDR1 MDHEN and CDR2 SYDVKM come from the germline V gene. In nucleotides, the CDR3 is TGTGCCAGCAGTTTTTTGCGGGACAGGGACATAGTTTTAGGAGGCTACACCTTC. Translated, it gives CASSFLRDRDIVLGGYTF.

V usage is TRBV28 and J usage is TRBJ2-7; D remains ambiguous. The germline CDR1 and CDR2 sequences are MDHEN and SYDVKM. The CDR3 length is 11 residues. V lost 6 bases and J lost 4, with 7 bases in between. The CDR3 bases are TGTGCCAGCAGCTACTATTACGAGCAGTACTTC. Its translation is CASSYYYEQYF.

V is TRBV19 and J is TRBJ1-3; D gene ambiguous. The length of the CDR3 is 14 residues. CDR1 and CDR2 from the germline V gene are LNHDA and SQIVND (reference sequence). The V end lost 0 bases, the J end lost 3 bases, and 6 bases lay between the germline ends. CDR3 in amino acids: CASSIDGYGNTIYF. The CDR3, as DNA: TGTGCCAGTAGTATAGACGGATATGGAAACACCATATATTTT.

V gene TRBV7-2 combines with J gene TRBJ1-5; D is uncertain. The germline V and J ends were trimmed by 2 bases and 3 bases, with 11 bases remaining between them. Germline CDR1 SGHTA, CDR2 FQGNSA. The CDR3 is 15 amino acids. DNA of the CDR3: TGTGCCAGCAGCTTAAACGGCCTCCCCAATCAGCCCCAGCATTTT. Translating gives CASSLNGLPNQPQHF. Combining the CDR3 with reference TRBV7-2 and TRBJ1-5 gives the whole variable domain GAGVSQSPSNKVTEKGKDVELRCDPISGHTALYWYRQSLGQGLEFLIYFQGNSAPDKSGLPSDRFSAERTGGSVSTLTIQRTQQEDSAVYLCASSLNGLPNQPQHFGDGTRLSIL.

The chain recombines TRBV7-2 with TRBJ2-7; D possibly corresponds to TRBD2 (6 bases). V shed 5 bases and J shed 4 bases, with 15 bases lying between them. The CDR3 spans 14 residues. Germline CDR1 SGHTA, CDR2 FQGNSA. The CDR3 here is CASSDGDLLYEQYF. CDR3 DNA sequence: TGTGCCAGCAGCGACGGGGACTTACTTTACGAGCAGTACTTC.

The chain is built from TRBV9 and TRBJ1-1; D gene uncertain. CDR3 length equals 15 residues. From germline, CDR1 is SGDLS and CDR2 YYNGEE. Trimming stripped 3 bases from V and 10 bases from J, with 22 bases between. The CDR3 spells CASSERTEPTLGAFF. CDR3 nucleotide sequence: TGTGCCAGCAGCGAAAGGACGGAGCCCACTCTGGGAGCTTTCTTT.

V and J are TRBV27 and TRBJ1-1, with a tentative D call TRBD1 (5 bases). This CDR3 is built from 12 residues. CDR1 is MNHEY, CDR2 SMNVEV, per germline (reference sequence). The V and J ends lost 2 bases and 6 bases respectively, with 7 bases between them. CDR3 region: CASSLGGAEAFF. The CDR3 DNA reads TGTGCCAGCAGTTTAGGGGGGGCTGAAGCTTTCTTT.

This chain connects TRBV6-5 to TRBJ1-6, with D possibly matching TRBD1 (5 bases). Trimming took off 0 bases at V and 8 bases at J, with 8 bases between the two ends. Germline CDR1 MNHEY, CDR2 SVGAGI. This CDR3 contains 14 residues. Written as DNA, the CDR3 is TGTGCCAGCAGTTACTCGGGAGGGGATTCACCCCTCCACTTT. Its protein product is CASSYSGGDSPLHF.

The chain is built from TRBV28 and TRBJ1-4; D is unresolved. This CDR3 contains 14 residues. Trimming stripped 2 bases from V and 7 bases from J, with 11 bases between. Germline V gene data show CDR1 as MDHEN and CDR2 as SYDVKM. The CDR3 loop is CASSLRRVGEKLFF. CDR3 nucleotide sequence: TGTGCCAGCAGTTTACGTCGGGTCGGTGAAAAACTGTTTTTT.

CDR3 amino acids: CASSGRGLSSYEQYF. The CDR3 region has the DNA TGTGCCAGCAGTGGACGCGGGTTGAGCTCCTACGAGCAGTACTTC. The chain employs TRBV27 and TRBJ2-7; D is possibly TRBD2 (5 bases). The V end lost 5 bases, the J end lost 0 bases, and 14 bases lay between the germline ends. Germline CDR1 and CDR2: MNHEY and SMNVEV (reference sequence). This CDR3 region has 15 residues.

This clone was counted a single time. This chain uses TRBV19 with TRBJ2-7; TRBD1 aligns across 8 bases. CDR1 and CDR2 from the germline V gene are LNHDA and SQIVND (reference sequence). V gave up 3 bases and J gave up 4 bases; unmatched junction bases: 5. The CDR3 totals 14 residues. CDR3 in amino acids: CASSITGQAYEQYF. In DNA, the CDR3 is TGTGCCAGTAGTATCACGGGACAGGCGTACGAGCAGTACTTC.

Only a few counts were recorded for this clone. Here the CDR3 DNA reads TGTGCCAGCAGGGCACAGAGCAGCTCCTACGAGCAGTACTTC. It translates to CASRAQSSSYEQYF. The chain uses TRBV2 and TRBJ2-7; D gene ambiguous. Germline CDR1 is SNHLY and CDR2 is FYNNEI. This CDR3 spans 14 amino acids. V was trimmed by 6 bases and J by 0 bases, leaving 12 bases between them.

The chain is built from TRBV4-2 and TRBJ1-4; D gene unclear. The CDR3 spans 15 residues. The germline CDR1 and CDR2 sequences are LGHNA and YNFKEQ. V was cut by 1 base and J by 0 bases, with 6 bases left in between. The CDR3 protein is CASSQVTATNEKLFF. The CDR3 DNA follows: TGTGCCAGCAGCCAAGTGACTGCAACTAATGAAAAACTGTTTTTT.

The V call is TRBV7-2, the J call TRBJ2-3, with 16 bases matching TRBD2. Per the germline V gene, CDR1 is SGHTA and CDR2 is FQGNSA. After removal of 3 bases from V and 2 bases from J, the junction contained 2 bases not matched to a gene. This CDR3 contains 17 residues. The CDR3 loop is CASSLGLAGGPTDTQYF. For the CDR3, the DNA is TGTGCCAGCAGCTTGGGACTAGCGGGAGGGCCCACAGATACGCAGTATTTT.